This T cell receptor beta chain comes out of a study of shared clonotypes between healthy human individuals. Study overall: The plates for each donor numbered three CD4 naive, three CD4 memory, two CD8 naive and one CD8 memory.

All of the donors resided in Nashville, Tennessee, and each was a Caucasian adult. Division of CD4+ cells produced a CD45RA+ naive subset and a CD45RA-negative memory subset. The germline V and J ends were trimmed by 3 bases and 4 bases, with 16 bases remaining between them. This CDR3 has 15 amino acids. In germline, CDR1 is SGHTA, CDR2 FQGNSA. As handled by the study authors: ImmunoSEQ yielded junction-only sequences lacking quality scores, so filtering differed. Profiling relied on immunoSEQ multiplex PCR, and the TCRdb table lists in-frame clones only, not all of them. V, J and clone size were drawn from that table, and D and trimming were deduced from the DNA. In the table there are about 1 million clones, roughly 80% of which are singletons.

The receptor was isolated from a man between 18 and 29 years old in good health. V gene TRBV7-2 combines with J gene TRBJ2-7; TRBD2 is a possible D gene (6 bases). Sample: memory CD4+ T cells sorted from blood. Stated subset: CD45RA-negative fraction. The chain's CDR3 is CASSFMSGSRYEQYF. CDR3 nucleotides: TGTGCCAGCAGCTTCATGTCCGGGAGTAGGTACGAGCAGTACTTC. The complete variable domain, with remaining parts taken from reference TRBV7-2 and TRBJ2-7, reads GAGVSQSPSNKVTEKGKDVELRCDPISGHTALYWYRQSLGQGLEFLIYFQGNSAPDKSGLPSDRFSAERTGGSVSTLTIQRTQQEDSAVYLCASSFMSGSRYEQYFGPGTRLTVT.